This T cell receptor beta chain is drawn from a study of vaccination and CD4 T cells after COVID-19. Treatment reported: roughly 11-day PBMC culture with coronavirus spike peptide pools or control peptides (ViraFEST assay). PCR-confirmed positives ranged from March to December 2020, preceding US Alpha, Beta and Delta variants. PBMC cultures, at over 1.5 million cells per well, received around 10 IU/ml IL-2 and about 10 ug/ml peptide pools. This CDR3 is built from 15 residues. V was shortened by 6 bases and J by 1 base, with 15 bases between the two germline ends. In germline, CDR1 is SEHNR, CDR2 FQNEAQ (reference sequence). In regard to this clonotype: Its antigen is not identified.

Sequence data for DNA of cultured CD4+ T cells were generated by the Oncomine TCR Beta short-read assay. TCRdb called the PCR reads again in MiXCR, with one record for every CDR3 protein. The table records approximately 26,000 distinct CDR3 sequences, 40% to 50% of them present only once. This sequence originates from a human donor who had recovered from COVID-19. The sequencing input was CD4+ T cells from blood, cultured in vitro. The chain employs TRBV7-9 and TRBJ1-1; D gene unclear. The CDR3 bases are TGTGCCAGCAGTAACCCGGGCAGGCGGAACACTGAAGCTTTCTTT. It is translated as CASSNPGRRNTEAFF.